The next 28 T cell receptor beta chains were all read from a single sample in a study of T cell responses to AZD1222 COVID-19 vaccine. Libraries were prepared by immunoSEQ multiplex PCR; TCRdb keeps only in-frame clonotypes and omits some of them. The sample lists around 100,000 clones, more than 85% seen once, with roughly 1.1% in the top ten. Sequences were derived from peripheral blood, sampled on day 0 of AZD1222 vaccination. The receptors originated from an adult in good health.

This chain joins TRBV15 and TRBJ1-1; TRBD1 might be the D (5 bases). The germline gives CDR1 LNHNV, CDR2 YYDKDF (reference sequence). Trimming shortened V by 5 bases and J by 1 base, and 14 bases separated the two germline ends. This CDR3 comprises 15 residues. The CDR3 DNA is TGTGCCACCAGCTCCCGACAGAGCCAGAACACTGAAGCTTTCTTT. As protein: CATSSRQSQNTEAFF.

The chain is built from TRBV7-2 and TRBJ2-7, with D maybe TRBD2 (5 bases). Trimming removed 2 bases at V and 1 base at J, with 9 bases between. The CDR3 length is 14 residues. Germline V gene data show CDR1 as SGHTA and CDR2 as FQGNSA. The CDR3 loop is CASSLMRESYEQYF. Here the CDR3 DNA reads TGTGCCAGCAGCTTAATGAGGGAATCCTACGAGCAGTACTTC.

The chain combines TRBV2 with TRBJ2-6, with D tentatively TRBD1 (5 bases). The CDR3 has 16 amino acids. Germline CDR1 reads SNHLY; CDR2 reads FYNNEI. Trimming shortened V by 7 bases and J by 0 bases, and 13 bases separated the two germline ends. The CDR3 region has the DNA TGTGCCAGCAAGCAGGGTACCCCCTCTGGGGCCAACGTCCTGACTTTC. Translation: CASKQGTPSGANVLTF.

The chain joins TRBV5-4 to TRBJ1-2, with 9 bases that match TRBD1. The CDR3 extends over 17 amino acids. V lost 3 bases and J lost 6; bases outside the gene matches: 15. The germline gives CDR1 SGHNT, CDR2 YYREEE (reference sequence). The CDR3 DNA sequence: TGTGCCAGCAGCTCATATCCCGGGACAGGGCCGTTGGATGGCTACACCTTC. Protein sequence: CASSSYPGTGPLDGYTF.

The rearrangement joins TRBV5-1 to TRBJ2-2; maybe TRBD1 (5 bases). The CDR3 totals 15 residues. The germline V and J ends were trimmed by 0 bases and 6 bases, with 12 bases remaining between them. From germline, CDR1 is SGHRS and CDR2 YFSETQ. This CDR3 is CASSLVGLPAGELFF. The CDR3 nucleotides read TGCGCCAGCAGCTTGGTGGGGCTTCCCGCCGGGGAGCTGTTTTTT.

This chain uses TRBV7-3 with TRBJ2-5; D gene uncertain. CDR3 size: 13 residues. The germline CDR1 and CDR2 sequences are SGHTA and FQGTGA. V lost 4 bases and J lost 4, with 10 bases in between. As DNA, the CDR3 is TGTGCCAGCAGCTCAAGAAGGTTAGAGACCCAGTACTTC. This encodes CASSSRRLETQYF.

This clone appeared a few times. The V gene is TRBV6-2 or TRBV6-3, the J gene TRBJ1-2; D unresolved. V was pared by 0 bases and J by 4 bases, with 6 bases between. Looked up from germline, CDR1 is MNHEY and CDR2 is SVGEGT. The CDR3 runs 13 residues. The CDR3 loop is CASSYSAGYGYTF. CDR3 coding DNA: TGTGCCAGCAGTTACTCGGCAGGCTATGGCTACACCTTC.

The chain joins TRBV23-1 to TRBJ2-7, with a weak D call TRBD1 (5 bases). TRBV23-1 is sorted into the ORF group, with uncertain function. Trimming shortened V by 2 bases and J by 8 bases, and 16 bases separated the two germline ends. The CDR3 is 14 amino acids. The CDR3 nucleotides are TGCGCCAGCAGTCAAAGAATCGGACACCACAAGCAGTACTTC. Protein sequence: CASSQRIGHHKQYF.

CDR3 loop: CASSLNGGVTDTQYF. For the CDR3, the DNA is TGTGCCAGCAGCTTAAACGGGGGGGTGACAGATACGCAGTATTTT. This chain uses TRBV7-3 with TRBJ2-3; 8 positions match TRBD2. CDR1 SGHTA and CDR2 FQGTGA come from the germline V gene. With 1 base clipped from V and 3 bases from J, the junction kept 3 bases outside the gene matches. The CDR3 sequence is 15 residues long.

The chain is built from TRBV7-3 and TRBJ2-2; no clear D gene. Germline CDR1 SGHTA, CDR2 FQGTGA. V was clipped by 1 base and J by 5 bases, with 5 bases between them. The length of the CDR3 is 13 residues. DNA for the CDR3: TGTGCCAGCAGCTTAATACGGACCGGGGAGCTGTTTTTT. Its translation is CASSLIRTGELFF.

This chain uses TRBV11-2 with TRBJ2-2; perhaps D is TRBD1 or TRBD2 (6 bases each). CDR1 and CDR2 (germline): SGHAT, FQNNGV. The CDR3 has 15 amino acids. V was pared by 4 bases and J by 4 bases, with 13 bases between. The CDR3 nucleotides read TGTGCCAGCAGCTCTAGAGGGGGGTTCACCGGGGAGCTGTTTTTT. Amino acid sequence: CASSSRGGFTGELFF.

The J gene is TRBJ2-7, the V gene TRBV5-6; D may be TRBD1 (6 bases). The CDR3 contains 15 residues. V was cut by 4 bases and J by 3 bases, with 17 bases left in between. Germline lookup yields CDR1 SGHDT and CDR2 YYEEEE. DNA of the CDR3: TGTGCCAGCAGCGGGGAGAGGGGACACCGCTACGAGCAGTACTTC. Amino acid sequence: CASSGERGHRYEQYF.

CDR3 residues: CASSPPVQRVVNEQFF. CDR3 DNA: TGTGCCAGCTCACCACCGGTGCAGCGGGTGGTCAATGAGCAGTTCTTC. The V call is TRBV18, the J call TRBJ2-1; tentative D call: TRBD2 (6 bases). Germline V gene lookup returns CDR1 KGHSH and CDR2 LQKENI. The V end was cut by 0 bases, the J end by 6 bases, with 15 bases between. CDR3 length equals 16 residues.

The sample holds one count of this clone. The chain joins TRBV11-1 to TRBJ2-1; TRBD1 or TRBD2 may be the D gene (7 bases each). The CDR3 is made up of 14 amino acids. The V end lost 4 bases, the J end lost 2 bases, and 9 bases lay between the germline ends. The germline V gene has CDR1 SGHAT and CDR2 FQDESV (reference sequence). CDR3 in DNA: TGTGCCAGCAGCTCAGGGGGGGCCTACAATGAGCAGTTCTTC. This sequence encodes CASSSGGAYNEQFF. The whole variable domain, filled in from reference TRBV11-1 and TRBJ2-1, reads EAEVAQSPRYKITEKSQAVAFWCDPISGHATLYWYRQILGQGPELLVQFQDESVVDDSQLPKDRFSAERLKGVDSTLKIQPAELGDSAMYLCASSSGGAYNEQFFGPGTRLTVL.

This sequence joins TRBV30 and TRBJ1-3; tentative D call: TRBD1 (6 bases). Between the trimmed V and J ends, which lost 3 bases and 2 bases, there was a span of 8 bases. Germline CDR1 GTSNPN, CDR2 SVGIG (reference sequence). The CDR3 length is 13 residues. This chain's CDR3 is CAWSRQAGNTIYF. The CDR3 region has the DNA TGTGCCTGGAGCAGACAGGCTGGAAACACCATATATTTT.

This chain links TRBV9 with TRBJ1-6; D call uncertain. Trimming shortened V by 0 bases and J by 10 bases, and 14 bases separated the two germline ends. This CDR3 has 15 residues. Per the germline V gene, CDR1 is SGDLS and CDR2 is YYNGEE. CDR3 sequence (DNA): TGTGCCAGCAGCGTAGGGGTTGAGTTGGCCTCACCCCTCCACTTT. It is translated as CASSVGVELASPLHF.

This clone was recorded only once. This chain links TRBV7-2 with TRBJ1-5; 9 bases are shared with TRBD1. J gave up 5 bases and V 0 bases, and 2 bases lay outside the gene matches. The CDR3 runs to 15 residues. The germline V gene has CDR1 SGHTA and CDR2 FQGNSA. In nucleotides, the CDR3 is TGTGCCAGCAGCTTAGCGGGACAGGGATATCAGCCCCAGCATTTT. It translates to CASSLAGQGYQPQHF. The full variable domain, rest sourced from reference TRBV7-2 and TRBJ1-5, is GAGVSQSPSNKVTEKGKDVELRCDPISGHTALYWYRQSLGQGLEFLIYFQGNSAPDKSGLPSDRFSAERTGGSVSTLTIQRTQQEDSAVYLCASSLAGQGYQPQHFGDGTRLSIL.

This clone was seen just once. The chain uses TRBV19 and TRBJ1-5, with a tentative D call TRBD1 (6 bases). Germline CDR1 LNHDA, CDR2 SQIVND (reference sequence). This CDR3 is 16 amino acids long. V dropped 6 bases and J dropped 5 bases, with 20 bases sitting between them. The CDR3 spells CASRANRESSYQPQHF. DNA for the CDR3: TGTGCCAGTAGGGCGAACAGGGAATCCTCCTATCAGCCCCAGCATTTT.

This chain uses TRBV9 with TRBJ1-1, with a possible D match to TRBD1 (5 bases). CDR1 and CDR2 from the germline V gene are SGDLS and YYNGEE. The length of the CDR3 is 13 residues. V lost 3 bases to trimming and J lost 2 bases, with 8 bases between them. The DNA of the CDR3 is TGTGCCAGCAGCGCGCAGGGAAACACTGAAGCTTTCTTT. This gives the protein CASSAQGNTEAFF.

The chain is built from TRBV10-1 and TRBJ1-1; possibly TRBD1 for D (6 bases). The CDR3 is 17 amino acids. V lost 8 bases and J 1 base, leaving 23 bases between the germline ends. Germline loops: CDR1 WNHNN, CDR2 SYGVQD (reference sequence). The chain's CDR3 is CASPTGGLNCGNTEAFF. DNA of the CDR3: TGCGCCAGCCCGACGGGGGGGCTAAATTGTGGGAACACTGAAGCTTTCTTT.

This rearrangement joins TRBV7-7 to TRBJ2-2; no clear D. The V gene lost 1 base and the J gene lost 1 base, with 4 bases spanning the gap. The CDR3 runs to 14 residues. The germline V gene encodes CDR1 SSHAT and CDR2 FNYEAQ (reference sequence). Written as DNA, the CDR3 is TGTGCCAGCAGCTTAGGCAGGAACACCGGGGAGCTGTTTTTT. It yields the protein CASSLGRNTGELFF.

Of note for this clone: The junction departs from germline at one end; a sequencing error may be responsible. The chain links TRBV28 to TRBJ2-3; TRBD1 matches at 7 bases. The V gene's germline CDR1 is MDHEN and CDR2 SYDVKM. This CDR3 is built from 15 residues. The CDR3 bases are TGTGCCAGCAGTTTATCCGGGACAGACACAAATACGCAGTATTTT. It yields the protein CASSLSGTDTNTQYF.

The V and J genes are TRBV28 and TRBJ2-1; D remains unclear. The CDR3 length is 11 residues. The germline V gene has CDR1 MDHEN and CDR2 SYDVKM. Between the trimmed V and J ends, which lost 4 bases and 2 bases, there was a span of 0 bases. In nucleotides, the CDR3 is TGTGCCAGCAGTTCCTACAATGAGCAGTTCTTC. Protein product: CASSSYNEQFF. Looking up the rest from reference TRBV28 and TRBJ2-1 gives the full variable domain: DVKVTQSSRYLVKRTGEKVFLECVQDMDHENMFWYRQDPGLGLRLIYFSYDVKMKEKGDIPEGYSVSREKKERFSLILESASTNQTSMYLCASSSYNEQFFGPGTRLTVL.

The chain uses TRBV7-9 and TRBJ2-2; D unclear. The length of the CDR3 is 14 residues. Per germline, CDR1 SEHNR and CDR2 FQNEAQ (reference sequence). Trimming left V 1 base short and J 6 bases short, with 9 bases between. CDR3 region: CASSLGFLAGELFF. The CDR3 DNA sequence: TGTGCCAGCAGCTTAGGATTTCTAGCCGGGGAGCTGTTTTTT.

The chain has TRBV12-3 or TRBV12-4 and TRBJ1-2; no clear D gene. V was trimmed by 0 bases and J by 7 bases, leaving 9 bases between them. This CDR3 is 13 amino acids long. The CDR3 loop reads CASSLAVRSGYTF. Here the CDR3 DNA reads TGTGCCAGCAGTTTAGCGGTAAGAAGTGGCTACACCTTC.

The chain couples TRBV27 to TRBJ2-1, with D uncertain. CDR3 length equals 15 residues. Looked up from germline, CDR1 is MNHEY and CDR2 is SMNVEV (reference sequence). Trimming stripped 3 bases from V and 0 bases from J, with 9 bases between. Here the CDR3 reads CASSFLEASYNEQFF. The CDR3 nucleotides read TGTGCCAGCAGTTTCTTAGAGGCCTCCTACAATGAGCAGTTCTTC.

The rearrangement uses TRBV5-5 and TRBJ1-2, with a possible D match to TRBD1 (5 bases). The V end was cut by 5 bases, the J end by 5 bases, with 13 bases between. The germline V gene encodes CDR1 SGHKS and CDR2 YYEKEE (reference sequence). The CDR3 is 13 amino acids. CDR3 residues: CASSPDGTYGYTF. The CDR3 bases are TGTGCCAGCAGTCCAGACGGGACGTATGGCTACACCTTC.

The rearrangement joins TRBV15 to TRBJ1-6; D not resolved. The V gene's germline CDR1 is LNHNV and CDR2 YYDKDF (reference sequence). Trimming cost V 4 bases and J 6 bases, with 4 bases left between them. CDR3 length: 12 residues. CDR3 bases: TGTGCCACCAGCACCAGTAATTCACCCCTCCACTTT. Translated: CATSTSNSPLHF.